This TCR beta chain was profiled in a study of blood T cell repertoires in COVID-19. Individuals aged about 18 to 89 years were recruited from fewer than 30 US areas. Sequencing was performed with immunoSEQ multiplex PCR; in TCRdb, only in-frame clones are kept and a portion is missing. The data hold a few hundred thousand clones, with around 91% observed a single time. This CDR3 is 13 amino acids long. Germline V gene lookup returns CDR1 WNHNN and CDR2 SYGVQD (reference sequence). Between the trimmed V and J ends, which lost 5 bases and 0 bases, there was a span of 6 bases. Details on this clone: Other DNA sequences from this sample encode an identical CDR3 as well.

This TCR derives from a man aged 25-40 years who had recovered from COVID-19. V gene TRBV10-1 combines with J gene TRBJ2-3, with a tentative D call TRBD2 (6 bases). Sequenced sample: PBMCs or T cells enriched from blood (not recorded which). DNA of the CDR3: TGCGCCAGCAGTAGCGGGAGCACAGATACGCAGTATTTT. Its translation is CASSSGSTDTQYF.